This T cell receptor beta chain stems from a study of beta chain features in type 1 diabetes. This clone came up a few times. Its antigen is not identified. General study findings and limits: Patients and controls would share equally any PCR tilt toward shorter templates. Any HLA effect on TCRB rearrangement was left unresolved by small sub-analyses.

The ends lost 11 bases at V and 8 bases at J; junction bases unmatched: 11. Per the germline V gene, CDR1 is MNHEY and CDR2 is SVGAGI. The CDR3 covers 14 residues. Each of the sorted populations had a purity greater than 95%. Expressed TCRB transcripts got sequenced, as all isolated RNA was reverse transcribed. Generated by immunoSEQ multiplex PCR, the TCRdb table keeps only in-frame clones and is missing some. Found here are about 620,000 clones, less than 20% of them singletons; the top ten hold 0.07% to 0.095%. The receptor's source is a man aged 18 to 30 in good health. Input material: naive CD4+ T cells from blood. J is TRBJ2-1 and V is TRBV6-5; TRBD2 matches at 11 bases. The DNA of the CDR3 is TGTGCCGTCACGGGACTAGCGGCCGGGGATGAGCAGTTCTTC. This sequence encodes CAVTGLAAGDEQFF.